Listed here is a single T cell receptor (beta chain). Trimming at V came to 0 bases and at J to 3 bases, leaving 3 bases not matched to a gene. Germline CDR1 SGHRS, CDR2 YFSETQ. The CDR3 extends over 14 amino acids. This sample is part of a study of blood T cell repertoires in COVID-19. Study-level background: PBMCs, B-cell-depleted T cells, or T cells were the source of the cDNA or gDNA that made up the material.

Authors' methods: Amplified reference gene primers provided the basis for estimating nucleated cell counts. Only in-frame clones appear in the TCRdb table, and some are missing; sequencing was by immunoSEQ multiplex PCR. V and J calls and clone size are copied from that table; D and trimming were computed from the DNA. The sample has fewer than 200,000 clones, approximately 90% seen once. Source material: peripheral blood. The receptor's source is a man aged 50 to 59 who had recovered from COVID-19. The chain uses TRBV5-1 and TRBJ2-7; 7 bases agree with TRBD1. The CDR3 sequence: CASSLAGTDYEQYF. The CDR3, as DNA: TGCGCCAGCAGCTTGGCCGGGACAGACTACGAGCAGTACTTC.